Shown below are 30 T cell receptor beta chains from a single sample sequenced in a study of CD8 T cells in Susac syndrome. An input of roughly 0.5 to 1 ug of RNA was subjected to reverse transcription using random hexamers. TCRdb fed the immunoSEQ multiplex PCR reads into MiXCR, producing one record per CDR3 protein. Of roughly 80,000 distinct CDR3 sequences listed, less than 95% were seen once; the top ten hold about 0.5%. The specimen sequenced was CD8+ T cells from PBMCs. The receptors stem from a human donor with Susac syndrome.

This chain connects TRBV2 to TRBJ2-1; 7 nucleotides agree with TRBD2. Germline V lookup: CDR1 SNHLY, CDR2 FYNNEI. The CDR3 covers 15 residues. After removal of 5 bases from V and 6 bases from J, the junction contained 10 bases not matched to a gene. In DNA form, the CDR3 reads TGTGCCAGCAGTCTTAGGGGAGGGCCGTCCAATGAGCAGTTCTTC. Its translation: CASSLRGGPSNEQFF.

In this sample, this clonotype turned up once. CDR3 amino acids: CASSRTSGGVWETQYF. DNA of the CDR3: TGTGCCAGCAGTCGGACTAGCGGGGGAGTATGGGAGACCCAGTACTTC. This chain joins TRBV28 and TRBJ2-5; 13 nucleotides align to TRBD2. With V trimmed by 5 bases and J by 5 bases, 8 bases remained unmatched. The germline gives CDR1 MDHEN, CDR2 SYDVKM. This CDR3 comprises 16 residues. The full variable domain, its missing parts supplied by reference TRBV28 and TRBJ2-5, is DVKVTQSSRYLVKRTGEKVFLECVQDMDHENMFWYRQDPGLGLRLIYFSYDVKMKEKGDIPEGYSVSREKKERFSLILESASTNQTSMYLCASSRTSGGVWETQYFGPGTRLLVL.

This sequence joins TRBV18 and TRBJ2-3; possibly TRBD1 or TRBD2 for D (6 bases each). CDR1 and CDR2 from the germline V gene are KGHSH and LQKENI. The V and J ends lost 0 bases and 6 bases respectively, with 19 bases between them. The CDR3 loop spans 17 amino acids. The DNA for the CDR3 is TGTGCCAGCTCACCACCTGGATGGGGGGCCACGGGGGATACGCAGTATTTT. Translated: CASSPPGWGATGDTQYF.

CDR3 sequence: CSAAVEGRAFF. The CDR3 nucleotides are TGCAGTGCCGCAGTGGAGGGGCGAGCTTTCTTT. The chain combines TRBV20-1 with TRBJ1-1, with D tentatively TRBD1 (5 bases). This CDR3 region has 11 residues. The germline V and J ends were trimmed by 6 bases and 10 bases, with 15 bases remaining between them. Germline V gene sequence: CDR1 DFQATT, CDR2 SNEGSKA (reference sequence).

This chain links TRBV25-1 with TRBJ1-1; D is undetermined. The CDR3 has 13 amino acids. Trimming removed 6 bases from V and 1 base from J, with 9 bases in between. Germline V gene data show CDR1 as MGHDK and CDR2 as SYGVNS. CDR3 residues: CASRDRKNTEAFF. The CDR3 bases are TGTGCCAGCAGGGACCGAAAGAACACTGAAGCTTTCTTT.

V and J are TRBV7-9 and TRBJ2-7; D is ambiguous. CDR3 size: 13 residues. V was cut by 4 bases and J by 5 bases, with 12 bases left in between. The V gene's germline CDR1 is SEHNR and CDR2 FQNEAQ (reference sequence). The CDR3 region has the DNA TGTGCCAGCAGCTCTTTTGGGGTCCACGAGCAGTACTTC. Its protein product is CASSSFGVHEQYF.

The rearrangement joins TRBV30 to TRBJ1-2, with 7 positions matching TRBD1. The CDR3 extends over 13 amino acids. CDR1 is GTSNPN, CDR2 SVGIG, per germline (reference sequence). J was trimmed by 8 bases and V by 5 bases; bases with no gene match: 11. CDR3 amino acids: CAWCCQTGIGYTF. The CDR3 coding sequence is TGTGCCTGGTGTTGCCAGACAGGGATCGGCTACACCTTC. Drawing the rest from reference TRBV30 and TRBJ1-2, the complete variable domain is SQTIHQWPATLVQPVGSPLSLECTVEGTSNPNLYWYRQAAGRGLQLLFYSVGIGQISSEVPQNLSASRPQDRQFILSSKKLLLSDSGFYLCAWCCQTGIGYTFGSGTRLTVV.

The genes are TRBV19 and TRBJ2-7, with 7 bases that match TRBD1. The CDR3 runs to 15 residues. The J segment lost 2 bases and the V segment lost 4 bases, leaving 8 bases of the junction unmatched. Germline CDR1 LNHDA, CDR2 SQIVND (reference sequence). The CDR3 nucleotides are TGTGCCAGTAGTAGGGGGACAGCTTTAACCTACGAGCAGTACTTC. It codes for CASSRGTALTYEQYF.

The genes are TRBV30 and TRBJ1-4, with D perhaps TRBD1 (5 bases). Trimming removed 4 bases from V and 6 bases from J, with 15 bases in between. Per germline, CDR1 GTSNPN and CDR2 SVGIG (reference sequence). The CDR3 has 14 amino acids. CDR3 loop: CAWTLGRAHEKLFF. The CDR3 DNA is TGTGCCTGGACTCTGGGCAGGGCTCATGAAAAACTGTTTTTT. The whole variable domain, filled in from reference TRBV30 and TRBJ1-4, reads SQTIHQWPATLVQPVGSPLSLECTVEGTSNPNLYWYRQAAGRGLQLLFYSVGIGQISSEVPQNLSASRPQDRQFILSSKKLLLSDSGFYLCAWTLGRAHEKLFFGSGTQLSVL.

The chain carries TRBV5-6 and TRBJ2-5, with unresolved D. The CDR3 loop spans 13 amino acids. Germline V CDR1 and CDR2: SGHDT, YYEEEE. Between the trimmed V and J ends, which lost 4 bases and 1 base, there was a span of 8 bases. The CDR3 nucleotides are TGTGCCAGCAGCCTTGGCAGCCAAGAGACCCAGTACTTC. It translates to CASSLGSQETQYF.

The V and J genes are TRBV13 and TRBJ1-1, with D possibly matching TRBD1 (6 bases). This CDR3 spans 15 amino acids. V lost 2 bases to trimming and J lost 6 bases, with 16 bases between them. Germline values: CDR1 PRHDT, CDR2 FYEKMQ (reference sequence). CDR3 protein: CASSLTGGEGAEAFF. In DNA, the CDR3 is TGTGCCAGCAGCTTAACGGGGGGAGAGGGGGCTGAAGCTTTCTTT.

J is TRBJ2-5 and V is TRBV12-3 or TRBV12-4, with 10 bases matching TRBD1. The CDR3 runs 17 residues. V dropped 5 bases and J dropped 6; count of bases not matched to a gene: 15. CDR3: CASSLWTGGDRRQTQYF. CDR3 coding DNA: TGTGCCAGCAGTCTATGGACAGGGGGAGACCGAAGACAGACCCAGTACTTC.

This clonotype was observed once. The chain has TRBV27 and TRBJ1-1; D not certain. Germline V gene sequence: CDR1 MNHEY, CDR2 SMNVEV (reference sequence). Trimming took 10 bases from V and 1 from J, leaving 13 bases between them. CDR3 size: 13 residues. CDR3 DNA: TGTGCCACCGGGGTGAGTCGGAACACTGAAGCTTTCTTT. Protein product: CATGVSRNTEAFF.

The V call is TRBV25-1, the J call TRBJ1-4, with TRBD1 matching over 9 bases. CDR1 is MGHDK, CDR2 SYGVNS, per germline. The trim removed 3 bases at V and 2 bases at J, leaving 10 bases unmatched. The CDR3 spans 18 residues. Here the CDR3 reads CASSDSQGQGTTNEKLFF. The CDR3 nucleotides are TGTGCCAGCAGTGATTCTCAAGGACAGGGGACGACTAATGAAAAACTGTTTTTT.

In DNA, the CDR3 is TGTGCCAGCAGCTTAGAGGGGACACCTTCCTACGAGCAGTACTTC. Translated, it gives CASSLEGTPSYEQYF. J is TRBJ2-7 and V is TRBV7-6; D might be TRBD1 (6 bases). The germline V gene has CDR1 SGHVS and CDR2 FNYEAQ. V was trimmed by 1 base and J by 1 base, leaving 11 bases between them. The CDR3 is made up of 15 amino acids.

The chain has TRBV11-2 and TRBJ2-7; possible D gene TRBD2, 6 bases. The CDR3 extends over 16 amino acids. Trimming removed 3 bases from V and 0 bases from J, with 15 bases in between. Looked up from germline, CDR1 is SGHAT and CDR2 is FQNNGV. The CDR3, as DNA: TGTGCCAGCAGCTTCCCCTCGGAGGGGAGCTCCTACGAGCAGTACTTC. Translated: CASSFPSEGSSYEQYF.

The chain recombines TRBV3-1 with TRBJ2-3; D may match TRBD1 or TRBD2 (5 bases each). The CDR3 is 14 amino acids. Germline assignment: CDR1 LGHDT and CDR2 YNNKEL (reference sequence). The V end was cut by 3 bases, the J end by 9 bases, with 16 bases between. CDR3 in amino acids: CASSHDRGRRTQYF. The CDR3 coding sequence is TGTGCCAGCAGCCATGACCGGGGCCGACGAACGCAGTATTTT.

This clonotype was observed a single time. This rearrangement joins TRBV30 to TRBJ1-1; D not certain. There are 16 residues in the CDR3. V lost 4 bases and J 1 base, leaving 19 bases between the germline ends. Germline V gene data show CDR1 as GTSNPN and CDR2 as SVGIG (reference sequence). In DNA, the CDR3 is TGTGCCTGGACGGACCGCCATCAAGGTGGGAACACTGAAGCTTTCTTT. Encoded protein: CAWTDRHQGGNTEAFF.

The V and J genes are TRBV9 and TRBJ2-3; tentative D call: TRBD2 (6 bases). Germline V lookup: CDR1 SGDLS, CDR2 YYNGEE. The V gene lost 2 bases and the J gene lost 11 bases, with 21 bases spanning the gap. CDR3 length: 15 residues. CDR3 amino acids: CASSVSGTPSLGQYF. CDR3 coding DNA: TGTGCCAGCAGCGTGTCCGGGACTCCCTCGTTGGGGCAGTATTTT. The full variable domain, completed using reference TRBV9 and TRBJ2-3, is DSGVTQTPKHLITATGQRVTLRCSPRSGDLSVYWYQQSLDQGLQFLIQYYNGEERAKGNILERFSAQQFPDLHSELNLSSLELGDSALYFCASSVSGTPSLGQYFGPGTRLTVL.

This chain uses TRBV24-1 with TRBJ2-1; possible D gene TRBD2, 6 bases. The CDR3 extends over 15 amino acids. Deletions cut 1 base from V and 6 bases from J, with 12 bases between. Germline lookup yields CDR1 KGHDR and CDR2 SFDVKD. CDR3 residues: CATSDLGDFVNEQFF. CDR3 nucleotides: TGTGCCACCAGTGATTTAGGGGACTTCGTCAATGAGCAGTTCTTC.

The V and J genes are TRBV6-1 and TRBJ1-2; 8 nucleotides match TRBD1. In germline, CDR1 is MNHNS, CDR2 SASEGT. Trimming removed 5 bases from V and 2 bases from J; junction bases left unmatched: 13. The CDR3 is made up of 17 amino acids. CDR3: CASSPRDRGQRNYGYTF. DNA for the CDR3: TGTGCCAGCAGTCCGAGAGACAGGGGCCAGCGGAACTATGGCTACACCTTC.

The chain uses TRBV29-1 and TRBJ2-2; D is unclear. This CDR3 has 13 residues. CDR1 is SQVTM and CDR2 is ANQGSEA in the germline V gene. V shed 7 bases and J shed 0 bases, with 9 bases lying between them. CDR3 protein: CSGERSNTGELFF. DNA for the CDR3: TGCAGCGGGGAAAGGTCGAACACCGGGGAGCTGTTTTTT.

DNA of the CDR3: TGTGCCAGCAGCCCCCTAAATCCGGCTAGCGGGGGGGGTAGGCCAGATACGCAGTATTTT. It yields the protein CASSPLNPASGGGRPDTQYF. The chain is built from TRBV14 and TRBJ2-3, with TRBD2 matching over 12 bases. Germline V gives CDR1 SGHDN, CDR2 FVKESK. V lost 4 bases and J lost 4; bases outside the gene matches: 18. CDR3 size: 20 residues.

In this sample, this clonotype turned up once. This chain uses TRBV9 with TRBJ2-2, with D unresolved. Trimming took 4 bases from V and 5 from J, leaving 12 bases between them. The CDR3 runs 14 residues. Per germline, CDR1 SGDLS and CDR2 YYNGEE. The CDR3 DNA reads TGTGCCAGCAGCCCCCCCAGACGGACCGGGGAGCTGTTTTTT. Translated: CASSPPRRTGELFF.

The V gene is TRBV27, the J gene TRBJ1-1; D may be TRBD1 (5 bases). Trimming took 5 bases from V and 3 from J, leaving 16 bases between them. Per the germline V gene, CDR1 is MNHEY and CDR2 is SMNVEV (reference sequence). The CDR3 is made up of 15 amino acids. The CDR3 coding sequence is TGTGCCAGCAGTCCTCCGGTTCGGGGCGACACTGAAGCTTTCTTT. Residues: CASSPPVRGDTEAFF.

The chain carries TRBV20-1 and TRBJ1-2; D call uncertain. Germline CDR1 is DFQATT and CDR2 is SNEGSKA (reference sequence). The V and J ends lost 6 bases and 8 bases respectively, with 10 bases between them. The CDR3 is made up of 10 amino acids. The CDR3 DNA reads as TGCAGTGCGATGACTTGGGGCTACACCTTC. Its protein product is CSAMTWGYTF.

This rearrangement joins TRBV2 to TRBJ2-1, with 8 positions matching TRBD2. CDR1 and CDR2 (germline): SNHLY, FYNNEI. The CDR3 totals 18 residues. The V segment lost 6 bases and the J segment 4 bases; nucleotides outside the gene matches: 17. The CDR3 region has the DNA TGTGCCAGCAGCGGGAGGGGCGACGCACTTTCGAAATACAATGAGCAGTTCTTC. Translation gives CASSGRGDALSKYNEQFF.

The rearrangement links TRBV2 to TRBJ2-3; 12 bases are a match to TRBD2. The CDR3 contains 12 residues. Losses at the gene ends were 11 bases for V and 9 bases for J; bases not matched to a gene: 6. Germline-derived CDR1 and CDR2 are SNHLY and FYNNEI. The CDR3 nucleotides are TGTGCCGCCGTAGGACTAGCGGGGACGCAGTATTTT. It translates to CAAVGLAGTQYF. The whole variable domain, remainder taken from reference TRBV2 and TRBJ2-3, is EPEVTQTPSHQVTQMGQEVILRCVPISNHLYFYWYRQILGQKVEFLVSFYNNEISEKSEIFDDQFSVERPDGSNFTLKIRSTKLEDSAMYFCAAVGLAGTQYFGPGTRLTVL.

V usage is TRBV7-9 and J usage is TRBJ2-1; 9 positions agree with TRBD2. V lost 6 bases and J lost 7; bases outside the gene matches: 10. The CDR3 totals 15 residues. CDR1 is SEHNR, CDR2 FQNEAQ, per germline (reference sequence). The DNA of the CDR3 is TGTGCCAGCAGTTCCACCGGGACTAGCCCGAATGAGCAGTTCTTC. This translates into CASSSTGTSPNEQFF. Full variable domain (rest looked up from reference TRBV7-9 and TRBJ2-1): DTGVSQNPRHKITKRGQNVTFRCDPISEHNRLYWYRQTLGQGPEFLTYFQNEAQLEKSRLLSDRFSAERPKGSFSTLEIQRTEQGDSAMYLCASSSTGTSPNEQFFGPGTRLTVL.

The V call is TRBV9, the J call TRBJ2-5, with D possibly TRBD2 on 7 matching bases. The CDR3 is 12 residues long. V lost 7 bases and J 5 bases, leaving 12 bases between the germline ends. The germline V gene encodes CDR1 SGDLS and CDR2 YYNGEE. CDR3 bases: TGTGCCAGCGGGGGGGGCTGGGAGACCCAGTACTTC. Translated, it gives CASGGGWETQYF.